This TCR beta chain was found in a study of tumor-infiltrating lymphocytes in primary liver carcinoma. The study co-extracted DNA and RNA from about 19-30 mg of unsorted bulk tissue. The sampling covered five separate regions of each tumor. cDNA specific to TCR beta was made from 450 to 500 ng of total RNA, with a constant-region primer employed for priming. Nested multiplex PCR, run for three rounds with slightly modified ARM-PCR, yielded TCR beta libraries. Primers for the first two PCR rounds were TRBV1-TRBV30 forward primers and a C-beta reverse primer (around 11 cycles per round). TCRdb called the multiplex PCR reads again in MiXCR, with one record for every CDR3 protein. The data show approximately 74,000 distinct CDR3 sequences, roughly two thirds seen once. Per germline, CDR1 SQVTM and CDR2 ANQGSEA. Trimming removed 5 bases at V and 13 bases at J, with 20 bases between. There are 12 residues in the CDR3.

This receptor was taken from a woman aged 55-75 years with primary liver carcinoma and hepatitis B virus infection. The chain joins TRBV29-1 to TRBJ1-1; unclear D gene. Sequencing was performed on liver tumor tissue from sampling region 4. The subset is: tumor region T4, right-lateral pole. The CDR3 nucleotides are TGCAGCGTTTCCTCGGAGAGTGAACACGTTTTCTTT. Its translation: CSVSSESEHVFF.